This T cell receptor beta chain emerged from a study of T cells in tuberculosis. The wider study: The T cells targeted glucose monomycolate, a mycobacterial lipid, via CD1B. This South African cohort compared adolescents with or without latent tuberculosis against adults with active tuberculosis.

CDR1 is LNHDA and CDR2 is SQIVND in the germline V gene (reference sequence). Trimming cost V 4 bases and J 5 bases; bases outside gene matches: 3. This CDR3 comprises 14 residues. General study points: GMM-specific TCRs were nearer to active tuberculosis alpha repertoires, suggesting expansion.

As concerns this clone: Its target is not known.

Clones were sequenced by immunoSEQ multiplex PCR, and TCRdb holds only the in-frame ones, with some missing. There are roughly 34,000 clones in the sample; around 93% occur only once, and 6% to 8% lies in the top ten. The sample consisted of PBMCs. The receptor was isolated from a donor under 30 with latent tuberculosis or without tuberculosis infection. Some clones in this sample may be carry-over from other donors' samples. V and J are TRBV19 and TRBJ2-1; 9 nucleotides align to TRBD2. CDR3 protein: CASSSGRENNEQFF. Written as DNA, the CDR3 is TGTGCCAGTAGTAGCGGGAGGGAGAACAATGAGCAGTTCTTC.